What follows is one T cell receptor beta chain and its context. In this sample, this clone turned up once. No cognate antigen has been identified for it. Base qualities are missing; no much larger clone stands one base away. The data are from a study of OX40 agonist ivuxolimab in advanced cancers. About the investigation overall: The costimulatory receptor OX40 (CD134) was targeted by ivuxolimab, a fully human IgG2 agonistic monoclonal antibody. The paper covers the monotherapy dose-escalation part of the phase I ivuxolimab trial, which included N ≈ 50 patients. Peripheral TCRbeta sequencing aimed to test whether ivuxolimab altered TCR sequence diversity and caused clonal T-cell expansion. In the dose-escalation cohort, 75% to 85% of patients were male, and the mean age was 60 years with a range of 23 to 79. Partial responses occurred in three dose-escalation patients: two with cutaneous melanoma and one with hepatocellular carcinoma. Intravenous ivuxolimab was administered to patients every 2 weeks at six dose levels: 0.01, 0.1, 0.3, 1.5, 3 and 10 mg/kg. Patients were allowed to have had prior anti-PD-1, anti-PD-L1 or anti-CTLA-4 therapy, and roughly 40% of the dose-escalation patients had previously received checkpoint inhibitors. Of the approximately 53 patients in dose escalation, about 20 had hepatocellular carcinoma, about 15 had melanoma, 9 had renal cell carcinoma and 9 had head and neck cancer. The research as a whole found: In the 0.1-3.0 mg/kg groups, partial responders were among the patients with the lowest normalized peripheral clonal expansion, particularly in CD8+ T cells. After ivuxolimab, CD8+ T cells had more expanded clones than CD4+ T cells on average. Low levels of normalized T-cell clonal expansion were also seen in some patients who did not respond. At doses of 0.1 to 3.0 mg/kg, clonal expansion of both CD4+ and CD8+ blood T cells was observed from baseline to week 6. The antigen specificity of the peripheral T cells that underwent clonal expansion was not determined.

Genomic DNA was isolated from the sorted cells so that the TCRbeta CDR3 region could be sequenced. The immunoSEQ Assay was used to sequence the TCRbeta CDR3 regions. TCRdb obtained this table from immuneACCESS and retained in-frame rearrangements with V and J assigned. These tables miss some clones; where compared with another copy, unresolved V genes account for less than half of the shortfall, and the remainder is unexplained. The sample table holds around 66,000 clones, of which about 80% were seen once. The top ten constitute 3.5% to 5% of the sample. Patients with autoimmune disease history or receiving systemic immunosuppression were excluded from the trial. Peripheral blood for TCR sequencing was collected from all dose cohorts at baseline, on cycle 4 day 1, and on cycle 7 day 1. The samples were drawn from a first-in-human, open-label, multicenter phase I dose-escalation trial of ivuxolimab. The trial enrolled adults with locally advanced or metastatic head and neck squamous cell, hepatocellular, melanoma or renal cell carcinoma. Before TCR sequencing, CD4+ T cells and CD8+ T cells from peripheral blood were sorted into separate populations.

At the junction V is shortened by 5 bases and J by 8 bases, with 15 bases in between. CDR1 and CDR2 are drawn from the germline V gene (reference sequence): MNHEY, SMNVEV. The CDR3 covers 14 residues, taking in both the cysteine and the phenylalanine. The retained sequence is limited to the CDR3, 42 bases, with the frame set at the first base. This material consisted of CD4+ or CD8+ T cells sorted from blood, taken in a trial of the OX40 agonist ivuxolimab. Rearrangement joined TRBV27 to TRBJ1-4; TRBD1 is perhaps the D gene, given 5 matching bases. This TCR came from an adult with an advanced solid tumor such as melanoma, head and neck, liver or kidney cancer. The nucleotide sequence is given as TGTGCCAGCAGTGCCGCCGGGGCTAGGGAAAAACTGTTTTTT. Its translation is CASSAAGAREKLFF.